Reported below is one TCR beta chain. Germline assignment: CDR1 SGHNT and CDR2 YYREEE (reference sequence). The CDR3 is made up of 15 amino acids. Trimming pared 2 bases from V and 0 bases from J, leaving 11 bases between. This sample was taken from a study of shared clonotypes between healthy human individuals. Assay: immunoSEQ multiplex PCR; the TCRdb copy retains only in-frame clones and omits some. The sample gives millions of clones, roughly nine tenths of which show up once; around 0.14% is in the top ten. Sequencing was performed on naive CD4+ T cells sorted from blood. Subset given: CD45RA+ positively selected. The V gene is TRBV5-4, the J gene TRBJ1-2; no reliable D call. The receptor's source is a man between 18 and 35 years old in good health. The chain's CDR3 is CASSFGVTANYGYTF. The CDR3 DNA reads as TGTGCCAGCAGCTTTGGAGTTACTGCTAACTATGGCTACACCTTC.